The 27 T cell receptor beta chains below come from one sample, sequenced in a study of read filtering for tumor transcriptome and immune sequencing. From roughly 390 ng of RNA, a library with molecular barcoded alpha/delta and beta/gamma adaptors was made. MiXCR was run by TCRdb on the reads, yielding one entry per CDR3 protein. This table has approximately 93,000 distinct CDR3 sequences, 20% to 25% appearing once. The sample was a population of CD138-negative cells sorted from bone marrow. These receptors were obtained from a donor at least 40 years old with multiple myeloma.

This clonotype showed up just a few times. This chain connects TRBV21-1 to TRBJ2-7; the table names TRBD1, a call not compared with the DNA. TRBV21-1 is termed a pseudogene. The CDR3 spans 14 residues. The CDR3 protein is CALDGGQETYEQYF. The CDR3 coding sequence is TGTGCCCTCGACGGGGGACAGGAGACCTACGAGCAGTACTTC.

CDR3 residues: CASSLGDRTLDTQYF. In DNA, the CDR3 is TGTGCCAGCAGCTTAGGGGACAGGACCCTCGATACGCAGTATTTT. The chain recombines TRBV7-9 with TRBJ2-3, with 8 positions matching TRBD1. The V segment lost 1 base and the J segment 6 bases; nucleotides outside the gene matches: 6. This CDR3 region has 15 residues. Germline V gives CDR1 SEHNR, CDR2 FQNEAQ (reference sequence). Complete variable domain (other parts from reference TRBV7-9 and TRBJ2-3): DTGVSQNPRHKITKRGQNVTFRCDPISEHNRLYWYRQTLGQGPEFLTYFQNEAQLEKSRLLSDRFSAERPKGSFSTLEIQRTEQGDSAMYLCASSLGDRTLDTQYFGPGTRLTVL.

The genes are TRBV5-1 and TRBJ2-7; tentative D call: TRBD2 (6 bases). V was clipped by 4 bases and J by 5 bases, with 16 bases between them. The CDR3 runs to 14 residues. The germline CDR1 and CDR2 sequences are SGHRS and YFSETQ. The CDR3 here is CASSPGEVGHEQYF. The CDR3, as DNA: TGCGCCAGCAGCCCCGGGGAGGTGGGCCACGAGCAGTACTTC.

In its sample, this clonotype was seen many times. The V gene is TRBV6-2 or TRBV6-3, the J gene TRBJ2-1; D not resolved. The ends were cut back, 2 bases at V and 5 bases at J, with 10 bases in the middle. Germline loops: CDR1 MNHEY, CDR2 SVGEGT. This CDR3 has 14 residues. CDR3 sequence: CASSYDFGHNEQFF. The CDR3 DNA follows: TGTGCCAGCAGTTACGATTTCGGTCACAATGAGCAGTTCTTC.

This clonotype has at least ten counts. CDR3 nucleotide sequence: TGTGCCAGCAGTCCCCAAGGAAGGCCGAACACTGAAGCTTTCTTT. Protein product: CASSPQGRPNTEAFF. The V call is TRBV28, the J call TRBJ1-1; D gene uncertain. This CDR3 is built from 15 residues. Trimming left V 5 bases short and J 1 base short, with 14 bases between. Germline V gene data show CDR1 as MDHEN and CDR2 as SYDVKM.

This chain's CDR3 is CASSYDVYEQYF. The CDR3 nucleotides are TGTGCCAGCAGTTACGACGTCTACGAGCAGTACTTC. The V call is TRBV6-2 or TRBV6-3, the J call TRBJ2-7; D remains unclear. The CDR3 is made up of 12 amino acids. The ends were cut back, 2 bases at V and 3 bases at J, with 5 bases in the middle. Germline-derived CDR1 and CDR2 are MNHEY and SVGEGT.

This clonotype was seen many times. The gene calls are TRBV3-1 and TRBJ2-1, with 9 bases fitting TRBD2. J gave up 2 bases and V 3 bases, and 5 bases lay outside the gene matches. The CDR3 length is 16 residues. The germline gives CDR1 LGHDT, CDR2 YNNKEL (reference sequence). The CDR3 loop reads CASSHDAGGAYNEQFF. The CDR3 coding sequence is TGTGCCAGCAGCCATGATGCGGGGGGGGCCTACAATGAGCAGTTCTTC.

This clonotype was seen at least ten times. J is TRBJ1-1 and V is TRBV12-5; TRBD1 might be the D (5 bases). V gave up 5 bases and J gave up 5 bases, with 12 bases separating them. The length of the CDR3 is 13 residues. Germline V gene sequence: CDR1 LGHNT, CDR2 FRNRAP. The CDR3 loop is CASGPSGGTEAFF. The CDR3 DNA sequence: TGTGCTAGTGGTCCTTCCGGGGGGACTGAAGCTTTCTTT. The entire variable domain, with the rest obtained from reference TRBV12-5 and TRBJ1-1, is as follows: DARVTQTPRHKVTEMGQEVTMRCQPILGHNTVFWYRQTMMQGLELLAYFRNRAPLDDSGMPKDRFSAEMPDATLATLKIQPSEPRDSAVYFCASGPSGGTEAFFGQGTRLTVV.

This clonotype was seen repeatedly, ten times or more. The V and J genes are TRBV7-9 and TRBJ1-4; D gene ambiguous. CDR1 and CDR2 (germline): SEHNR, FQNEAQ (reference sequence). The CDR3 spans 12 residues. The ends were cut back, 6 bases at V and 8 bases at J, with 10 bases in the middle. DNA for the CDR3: TGTGCCAGCAGTTGGGGTGAAGAAAAACTGTTTTTT. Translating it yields CASSWGEEKLFF.

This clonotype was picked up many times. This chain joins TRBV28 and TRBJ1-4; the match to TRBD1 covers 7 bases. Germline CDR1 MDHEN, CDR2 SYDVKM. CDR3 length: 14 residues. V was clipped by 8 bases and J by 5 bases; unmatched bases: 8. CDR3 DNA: TGTGCCAGCGTACAGGGGATGAGAAATGAAAAACTGTTTTTT. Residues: CASVQGMRNEKLFF. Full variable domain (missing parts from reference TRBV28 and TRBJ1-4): DVKVTQSSRYLVKRTGEKVFLECVQDMDHENMFWYRQDPGLGLRLIYFSYDVKMKEKGDIPEGYSVSREKKERFSLILESASTNQTSMYLCASVQGMRNEKLFFGSGTQLSVL.

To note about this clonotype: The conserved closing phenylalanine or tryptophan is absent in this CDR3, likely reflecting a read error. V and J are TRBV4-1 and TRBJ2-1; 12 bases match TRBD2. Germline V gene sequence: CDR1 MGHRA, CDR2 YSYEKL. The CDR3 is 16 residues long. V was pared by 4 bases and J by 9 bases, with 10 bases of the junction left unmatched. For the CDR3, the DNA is TGCGCCAGCAGCCTCCGGACTAGCGGGGAAATTGTTGAGCAGTTCTCC. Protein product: CASSLRTSGEIVEQFS.

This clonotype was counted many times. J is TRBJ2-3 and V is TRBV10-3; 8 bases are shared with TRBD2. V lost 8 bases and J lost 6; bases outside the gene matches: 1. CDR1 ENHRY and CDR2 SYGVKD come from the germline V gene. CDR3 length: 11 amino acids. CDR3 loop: CAIGGGDTQYF. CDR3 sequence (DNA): TGTGCCATCGGCGGGGGGGATACGCAGTATTTT.

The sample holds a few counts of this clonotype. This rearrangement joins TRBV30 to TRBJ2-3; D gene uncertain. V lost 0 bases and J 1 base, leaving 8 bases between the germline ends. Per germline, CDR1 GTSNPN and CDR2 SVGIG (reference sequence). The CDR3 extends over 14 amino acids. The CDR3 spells CAWSVGAGTDTQYF. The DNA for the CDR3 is TGTGCCTGGAGTGTGGGTGCCGGCACAGATACGCAGTATTTT.

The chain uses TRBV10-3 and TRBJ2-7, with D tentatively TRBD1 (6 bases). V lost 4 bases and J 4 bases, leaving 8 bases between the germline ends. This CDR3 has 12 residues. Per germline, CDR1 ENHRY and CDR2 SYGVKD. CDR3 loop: CAISGTGYEQYF. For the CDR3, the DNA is TGTGCCATCAGTGGTACAGGGTACGAGCAGTACTTC.

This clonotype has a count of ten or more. The CDR3 sequence is CAWSVHRGREKLFF. DNA of the CDR3: TGTGCCTGGAGTGTGCACAGGGGGCGGGAAAAACTGTTTTTT. This chain uses TRBV30 with TRBJ1-4, with 9 bases matching TRBD1. The V segment lost 0 bases and the J segment 8 bases; nucleotides outside the gene matches: 4. This CDR3 is built from 14 residues. Germline CDR1 reads GTSNPN; CDR2 reads SVGIG (reference sequence).

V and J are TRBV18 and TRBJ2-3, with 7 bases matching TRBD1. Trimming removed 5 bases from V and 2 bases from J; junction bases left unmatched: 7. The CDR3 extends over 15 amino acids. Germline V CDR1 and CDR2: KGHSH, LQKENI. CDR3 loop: CASSSGQPSTDTQYF. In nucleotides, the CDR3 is TGTGCCAGCTCATCGGGACAGCCCTCCACAGATACGCAGTATTTT. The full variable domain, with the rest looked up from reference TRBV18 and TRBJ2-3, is NAGVMQNPRHLVRRRGQEARLRCSPMKGHSHVYWYRQLPEEGLKFMVYLQKENIIDESGMPKERFSAEFPKEGPSILRIQQVVRGDSAAYFCASSSGQPSTDTQYFGPGTRLTVL.

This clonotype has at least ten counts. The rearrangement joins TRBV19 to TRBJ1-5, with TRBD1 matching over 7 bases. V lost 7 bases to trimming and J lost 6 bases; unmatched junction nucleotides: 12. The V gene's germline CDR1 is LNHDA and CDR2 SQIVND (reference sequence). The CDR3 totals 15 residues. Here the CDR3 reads CASTEGARRTQPQHF. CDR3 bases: TGTGCCAGTACGGAGGGGGCAAGGAGGACTCAGCCCCAGCATTTT.

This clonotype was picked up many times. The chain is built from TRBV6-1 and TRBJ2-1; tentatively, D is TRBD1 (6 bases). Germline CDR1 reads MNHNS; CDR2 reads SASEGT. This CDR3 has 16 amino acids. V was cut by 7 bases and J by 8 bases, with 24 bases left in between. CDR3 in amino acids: CASTFKRGGSGDEQFF. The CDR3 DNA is TGTGCCAGCACCTTCAAGCGAGGGGGTAGTGGGGATGAGCAGTTCTTC.

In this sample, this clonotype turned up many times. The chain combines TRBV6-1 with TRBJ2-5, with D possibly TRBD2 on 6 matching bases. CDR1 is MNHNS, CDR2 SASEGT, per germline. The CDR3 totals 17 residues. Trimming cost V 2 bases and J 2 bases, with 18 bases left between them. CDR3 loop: CASSELVSGLAQETQYF. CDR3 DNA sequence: TGTGCCAGCAGTGAATTGGTGAGCGGTCTAGCGCAAGAGACCCAGTACTTC.

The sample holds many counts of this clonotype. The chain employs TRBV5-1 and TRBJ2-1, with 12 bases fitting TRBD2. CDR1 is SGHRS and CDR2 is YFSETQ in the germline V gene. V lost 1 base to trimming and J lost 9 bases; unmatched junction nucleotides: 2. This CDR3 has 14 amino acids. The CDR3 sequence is CASSLTSGGLEQFF. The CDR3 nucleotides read TGCGCCAGCAGCTTGACTAGCGGGGGGCTTGAGCAGTTCTTC.

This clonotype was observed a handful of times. This CDR3 is CASSIIRGPRSGTQYF. DNA for the CDR3: TGTGCCAGCAGTATAATTCGAGGCCCTCGGTCTGGGACCCAGTACTTC. The chain uses TRBV28 and TRBJ2-5, with no clear D. Germline V lookup: CDR1 MDHEN, CDR2 SYDVKM. V gave up 5 bases and J gave up 7 bases, with 23 bases separating them. This CDR3 spans 16 amino acids. The full variable domain, completed using reference TRBV28 and TRBJ2-5, is DVKVTQSSRYLVKRTGEKVFLECVQDMDHENMFWYRQDPGLGLRLIYFSYDVKMKEKGDIPEGYSVSREKKERFSLILESASTNQTSMYLCASSIIRGPRSGTQYFGPGTRLLVL.

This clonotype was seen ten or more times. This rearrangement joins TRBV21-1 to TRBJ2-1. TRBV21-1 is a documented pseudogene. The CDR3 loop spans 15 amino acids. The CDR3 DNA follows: TGTGCCAGCAGGAAGCGAGAGAGCTCCTACAATGAGCAGTTCTTC. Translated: CASRKRESSYNEQFF.

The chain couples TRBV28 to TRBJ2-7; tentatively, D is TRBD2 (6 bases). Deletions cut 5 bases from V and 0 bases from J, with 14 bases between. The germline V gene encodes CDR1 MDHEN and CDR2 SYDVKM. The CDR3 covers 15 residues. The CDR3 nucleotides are TGTGCCAGCAGTGCCCGGGGGAAGAGCTCCTACGAGCAGTACTTC. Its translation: CASSARGKSSYEQYF.

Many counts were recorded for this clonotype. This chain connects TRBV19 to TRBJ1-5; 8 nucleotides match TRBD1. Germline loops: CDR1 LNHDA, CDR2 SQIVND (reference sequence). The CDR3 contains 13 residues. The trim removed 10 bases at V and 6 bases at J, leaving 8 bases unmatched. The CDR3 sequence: CATRDRRGQPQHF. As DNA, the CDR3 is TGTGCCACCCGGGACAGGCGTGGTCAGCCCCAGCATTTT.

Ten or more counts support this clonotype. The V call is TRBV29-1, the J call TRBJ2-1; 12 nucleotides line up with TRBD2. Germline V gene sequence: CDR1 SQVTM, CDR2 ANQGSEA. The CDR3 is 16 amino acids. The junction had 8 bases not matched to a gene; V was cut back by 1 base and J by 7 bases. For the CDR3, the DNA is TGCAGCGTTGAAGCTAGCGGGGGGGCTATTGGTAATGAGCAGTTCTTC. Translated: CSVEASGGAIGNEQFF.

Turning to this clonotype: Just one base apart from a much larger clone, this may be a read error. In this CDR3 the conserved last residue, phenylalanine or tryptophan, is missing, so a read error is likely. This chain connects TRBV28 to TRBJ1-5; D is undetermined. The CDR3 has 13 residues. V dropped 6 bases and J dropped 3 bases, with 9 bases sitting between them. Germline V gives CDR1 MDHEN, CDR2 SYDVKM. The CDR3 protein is CASRQSINQPQHL. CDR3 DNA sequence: TGTGCCAGCAGGCAGAGTATCAATCAGCCCCAGCATCTT.

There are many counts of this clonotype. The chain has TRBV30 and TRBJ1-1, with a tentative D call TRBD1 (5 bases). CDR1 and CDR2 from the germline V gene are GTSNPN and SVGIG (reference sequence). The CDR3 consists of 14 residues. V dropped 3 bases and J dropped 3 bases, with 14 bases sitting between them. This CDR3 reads CAWRAGIWDTEAFF. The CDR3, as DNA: TGTGCCTGGAGAGCAGGGATTTGGGACACTGAAGCTTTCTTT.